This T cell receptor beta chain was observed in a study of human T cells and chemical hapten exposure. For the study at large: Minor volume differences among pooled libraries chiefly drove per-sample TCR yield variation. Points from the study as a whole: Counts of TCRs above 1 in 1000 frequency stayed unchanged with DPC sensitization.

Before extraction, the whole blood was not fractionated, and total RNA was taken from it. This clonotype has ten or more counts. Its target is unknown. Trimming stripped 6 bases from V and 7 bases from J, with 15 bases between. Germline V gene data show CDR1 as MNHEY and CDR2 as SVGAGI. This CDR3 spans 14 amino acids. Individual cDNA molecules had unique molecular identifiers attached to them by the library. As processed by the authors: Ranging from about 20,000 to 700,000, TCR counts per sample had a median value of approximately 95,000. From the 5' RACE reads, TCRdb called clonotypes with MiXCR, one entry per CDR3 protein. None of the V and J calls come from the authors' own analysis; TCRdb made them. The data contain 130,000 or so distinct CDR3 sequences, around 4.4% of them singletons.

The sequence derives from a female donor in good health. The rearrangement uses TRBV6-5 and TRBJ2-2; D not certain. The chain's CDR3 is CASSPPSPVGELFF. CDR3 sequence (DNA): TGTGCCAGCAGCCCCCCGTCTCCTGTCGGGGAGCTGTTTTTT.